A single T cell receptor beta chain is shown here with its context. The record originates from a study of OX40 agonist ivuxolimab in advanced cancers. Assay: immunoSEQ multiplex PCR; the TCRdb copy retains only in-frame clones and omits some. The sample contains 42,000 or so clones, 75% to 90% of which appear only once. Trimming left V 1 base short and J 6 bases short, with 6 bases between. The germline gives CDR1 LNHDA, CDR2 SQIVND (reference sequence). The CDR3 is 12 residues long. The rearrangement links TRBV19 to TRBJ1-2; D not resolved. The material sequenced was CD4+ or CD8+ T cells sorted from blood, taken in a trial of the OX40 agonist ivuxolimab. The origin of this receptor is an adult with an advanced solid tumor such as melanoma, head and neck, liver or kidney cancer. The CDR3 is CASSIGGNGYTF. The CDR3 nucleotides are TGTGCCAGTAGTATAGGAGGGAATGGCTACACCTTC.